This T cell receptor (beta chain) was obtained from a study of T cell changes during pregnancy in multiple sclerosis. TCRdb keeps only in-frame clones here, not all; method: immunoSEQ multiplex PCR. The sample has about 48,000 clones, 94% seen once. This clone came up once. Germline lookup yields CDR1 MNHNS and CDR2 SASEGT. This CDR3 spans 13 amino acids. Trimming removed 5 bases from V and 4 bases from J, with 9 bases in between. The sequence was collected from a female donor with multiple sclerosis, enrolled in a pregnancy study. Sequenced material: CD4+ T cells from peripheral blood mononuclear cells, taken in the first trimester of pregnancy. This sequence joins TRBV6-1 and TRBJ1-5, with D unresolved. The CDR3 loop reads CASSSQNNQPQHF. DNA for the CDR3: TGTGCCAGCAGTTCCCAGAATAATCAGCCCCAGCATTTT.